The T cell receptor (beta chain) under discussion was sequenced for a study of control samples from healthy donors and cancer patients. Clones were read by immunoSEQ multiplex PCR, and TCRdb kept only the in-frame ones, dropping some. The sample includes about 100,000 clones, roughly four fifths of them seen just once. This CDR3 contains 18 residues. The V and J ends lost 0 bases and 0 bases respectively, with 14 bases between them. Germline V CDR1 and CDR2: KGHDR, SFDVKD. The clonotype was recovered from a man aged 18 to 30 in good health. The rearrangement uses TRBV24-1 and TRBJ2-1; D gene ambiguous. Source material: blood. The CDR3 DNA reads TGTGCCACCAGTGATTTGCAAGGCAGCTTGAGCTCCTACAATGAGCAGTTCTTC. This translates into CATSDLQGSLSSYNEQFF.